The present entry profiles one T cell receptor (beta chain) with its context. The antigen this receptor binds is unknown. Nothing much larger sits one base from this clone, and base qualities are not available. From cysteine to phenylalanine, the CDR3 is 14 amino acids long. Of the read, only the CDR3 DNA is kept; its 42 bases are in frame from base 1. Per the germline V gene, SNHLY is the CDR1 and FYNNEI is the CDR2. V loses 2 bases, J loses 0 bases, and the germline ends lie 8 bases apart. This sample is part of a study of T cells in Graves' hyperthyroidism and ophthalmopathy (dated by TCRdb to the late 2010s). About the study as a whole: To identify distinguishing TCR V-J signatures, a discovery cohort of some 100 patients was used, comprising 40 to 45 with Graves' ophthalmopathy and some 57 with stable Graves' hyperthyroidism. Prospective prediction of ophthalmopathy was tested in an independent validation cohort consisting of under 20 hyperthyroidism patients and more than 15 patients who later progressed to ophthalmopathy. The 95 to 100 discovery patients were randomly split 7:3 into training and test sets. In about 6 Graves' hyperthyroidism patients, the study also compared T-cell repertoires from thyroid tissue with T-cell repertoires from blood. After blood sampling, hyperthyroidism patients were treated with methimazole at a starting dose of 30 mg daily, and ophthalmopathy patients were treated with high-dose intravenous methylprednisolone. The paper describes TCR Vbeta CDR3 sequencing of roughly 130 peripheral blood samples, made up of some 42 ophthalmopathy patients, approximately 76 hyperthyroidism patients and about 17 progressor patients.

Amplification of TCR beta CDR3 regions was carried out from RNA transcripts. The TCR CDR3 was subjected to a first round of RT-PCR using the HTBI primer set and the Qiagen OneStep RT-PCR kit. Libraries were constructed in a second round of multiplex PCR, after which size selection and purification were carried out. Libraries were sequenced paired-end with 100 bp reads on an Illumina HiSeq2000. The original pipeline was this. SOAPnuke was used to process the raw data, removing reads that contained adapters or uncalled bases, had a mean Phred below 15, or lacked an exact match to the constant primer or identifier. High-quality paired reads were merged with COPE v1.2.5, and unique nucleotide sequences were defined as clonotypes. MiTCR v1.1 was used to align clonotypes to the IMGT TRBV, TRBD and TRBJ reference segments. Analysis was restricted to V-J combinations with a frequency above 0.0001, which covered over 98% of repertoires. The TCS score was defined as the ratio of F50 (clonal expansion) to E x V (chaos), calculated using BLOSUM62-based TCRdist between CDR3 peptides within each V-J. Welch's t-statistics and random forest reduced just over 500 V-J features to around 14, which were used in a naive Bayes classifier (R e1071). The Morisita-Horn index was used to measure how similar the thyroid and blood repertoires were. TCRdb trimmed the raw reads at Q25, called clones with MiXCR and kept productive beta chains. A single entry per CDR3 protein holds the most common genes and DNA from its merged rows. The authors' filters were not applied to this entry. The sample table holds about 640,000 distinct CDR3 sequences, of which roughly 45% were seen once. Under 8% of the sample belongs to the ten largest clones.

Exclusion was applied to patients with uncontrolled infections, other autoimmune diseases, pregnancy or lactation. Diagnoses relied on clinical symptoms, serum thyroxine and TRAb, thyroid ultrasound and orbital computed tomography. Trizol reagent was used to extract total RNA, and RNA quality was then checked on an Agilent 2100 Bioanalyzer. The paper as a whole reports these results and caveats: A model built on a 13 V-J signature distinguished ophthalmopathy from stable hyperthyroidism, reaching about 88% sensitivity and about 81% specificity in cross-validation and 80%/75% in testing. In validation, progression to ophthalmopathy was predicted by the model with 65% to 71% sensitivity and roughly 72% specificity, a median of approximately 6.5 months before onset. Most expanded thyroid clonotypes (frequency above 0.001) were also found in blood, which suggests that blood repertoires may mirror thyroid immune responses. No statistical method was used to fix the sample size in advance, and group allocation was not hidden from the investigators.

The chain couples TRBV2 to TRBJ2-7; no D gene is confidently identified. Sequencing used peripheral blood or thyroid tissue (not recorded which). The origin of this receptor is an adult man with Graves' disease, either hyperthyroidism or ophthalmopathy (not recorded which). The nucleotide sequence is given as TGTGCCAGCAGTGAACAAGCGATCTCCTACGAGCAGTACTTC. This gives the protein CASSEQAISYEQYF.